This T cell receptor beta chain stems from a study of T-cell memory formation after mild COVID-19. Overall study: Clustering of TCRs was largely donor specific. Whole-study results and caveats: Some SARS-CoV-2-responding clones were already detected in memory before infection. Clones which contracted sat mainly in CM and EM if CD4+, and in EMRA if CD8+.

This clonotype was seen more than once but under ten times. The antigen is not known. TCRdb re-called the 5' RACE reads through MiXCR, storing one row per CDR3 protein. The table includes roughly 260,000 distinct CDR3 sequences, about 16% detected once. The CDR3 sequence is 13 residues long. The germline CDR1 and CDR2 sequences are ENHRY and SYGVKD. V was trimmed by 8 bases and J by 0 bases, leaving 8 bases between them. The TCR comes from a man younger than 35 who had mild COVID-19 (a few samples of this study predate the infection). Cell type and time point are not known. The specimen was PBMCs or a T cell subset sorted from them (not recorded which). The V gene is TRBV10-3, the J gene TRBJ1-5; unclear D gene. In DNA, the CDR3 is TGTGCCATCCGGGGAGATAGCAATCAGCCCCAGCATTTT. Translation gives CAIRGDSNQPQHF.